The source of this TCR beta chain is a study of blood T cells in healthy people across ages. The study's findings and limits: Roughly linear age-related decline in beta diversity appeared, significant by age around 42.

Primers used in a second PCR of about 6 to 12 cycles were a sample-barcoded 5' primer and a J-beta primer mix. TCRdb ran MiXCR on the 5' RACE reads and lists one entry per CDR3 protein. The table shows roughly 900,000 distinct CDR3 sequences, with around 49% occurring only once. The junction had 7 bases not matched to a gene; V was cut back by 8 bases and J by 6 bases. This CDR3 is 13 amino acids long. This clonotype was found many times. Its antigen is as yet unknown. The clonotype originates from a man aged 25 to 40 in good health. The chain is built from TRBV12-3 or TRBV12-4 and TRBJ1-2, with 9 bases aligning to TRBD1. Sequenced: blood. The CDR3 is CASSPGTGNGYTF. The CDR3 bases are TGTGCCAGCTCACCCGGGACAGGGAATGGCTACACCTTC.